The 23 T cell receptor beta chains in this list originate from one sample, sequenced in a study of early T cells in non-severe SARS-CoV-2 infection. TCRdb reprocessed the 5' RACE reads with MiXCR, giving one entry per CDR3 protein. The table has about 90,000 distinct CDR3 sequences, roughly an eighth seen once. Sequencing input: whole blood. These receptors all come from an adult who was a healthcare worker with PCR-confirmed SARS-CoV-2 infection or an uninfected control (not recorded which).

The table lists this clonotype with a few counts. The chain links TRBV28 to TRBJ2-1; 7 nucleotides line up with TRBD2. Germline assignment: CDR1 MDHEN and CDR2 SYDVKM. The ends lost 4 bases at V and 7 bases at J; junction bases unmatched: 16. The CDR3 is 17 amino acids. CDR3 DNA sequence: TGTGCCAGCAGTTATACTCCGGGACTACCTTATGAAAATGAGCAGTTCTTC. Protein sequence: CASSYTPGLPYENEQFF. Using reference TRBV28 and TRBJ2-1 for the parts outside the CDR3, the full variable domain is DVKVTQSSRYLVKRTGEKVFLECVQDMDHENMFWYRQDPGLGLRLIYFSYDVKMKEKGDIPEGYSVSREKKERFSLILESASTNQTSMYLCASSYTPGLPYENEQFFGPGTRLTVL.

The chain combines TRBV6-2 or TRBV6-3 with TRBJ2-3; D perhaps matches TRBD2 (5 bases). Trimming cost V 2 bases and J 1 base, with 7 bases left between them. CDR1 is MNHEY and CDR2 is SVGEGT in the germline V gene. The CDR3 spans 14 residues. The CDR3 spells CASSYVGGTDTQYF. CDR3 in DNA: TGTGCCAGCAGTTACGTCGGGGGCACAGATACGCAGTATTTT.

This CDR3 reads CASKFNTGELFF. The CDR3 DNA reads as TGTGCCAGCAAGTTCAACACCGGGGAGCTGTTTTTT. This rearrangement joins TRBV2 to TRBJ2-2, with D unresolved. The ends were cut back, 7 bases at V and 2 bases at J, with 5 bases in the middle. The length of the CDR3 is 12 residues. Per germline, CDR1 SNHLY and CDR2 FYNNEI.

V and J are TRBV5-4 and TRBJ1-2; 8 positions agree with TRBD1. This CDR3 has 14 residues. The V gene end was trimmed by 4 bases and the J gene end by 5 bases; junction bases not matched to a gene: 7. The germline V gene encodes CDR1 SGHNT and CDR2 YYREEE (reference sequence). The CDR3 coding sequence is TGTGCCAGCAGCCCGACGAGACAGGGGTATGGCTACACCTTC. Its protein is CASSPTRQGYGYTF. The variable domain in full, completed from reference TRBV5-4 and TRBJ1-2, reads ETGVTQSPTHLIKTRGQQVTLRCSSQSGHNTVSWYQQALGQGPQFIFQYYREEENGRGNFPPRFSGLQFPNYSSELNVNALELDDSALYLCASSPTRQGYGYTFGSGTRLTVV.

This clonotype appeared a few times. The chain uses TRBV12-3 or TRBV12-4 and TRBJ2-7; 10 nucleotides line up with TRBD1. The trim removed 3 bases at V and 4 bases at J, leaving 6 bases unmatched. This CDR3 comprises 15 residues. DNA for the CDR3: TGTGCCAGCAGTTTTAGGGGACAGGGGTCGTACGAGCAGTACTTC. Translation: CASSFRGQGSYEQYF.

In its sample, this clonotype was seen many times. The rearrangement uses TRBV7-9 and TRBJ1-3; a possible D gene is TRBD1 (5 bases). The CDR3 extends over 17 amino acids. Germline assignment: CDR1 SEHNR and CDR2 FQNEAQ (reference sequence). V dropped 1 base and J dropped 6 bases, with 19 bases sitting between them. CDR3 coding DNA: TGTGCCAGCAGCTTAGGAGGCAGAGCGGGGGATGAAAACACCATATATTTT. Its translation is CASSLGGRAGDENTIYF. Based on the CDR3 plus reference TRBV7-9 and TRBJ1-3, the full variable domain is DTGVSQNPRHKITKRGQNVTFRCDPISEHNRLYWYRQTLGQGPEFLTYFQNEAQLEKSRLLSDRFSAERPKGSFSTLEIQRTEQGDSAMYLCASSLGGRAGDENTIYFGEGSWLTVV.

V usage is TRBV7-9 and J usage is TRBJ1-1; D is unresolved. The ends were cut back, 1 base at V and 10 bases at J, with 10 bases in the middle. Germline V gene data show CDR1 as SEHNR and CDR2 as FQNEAQ (reference sequence). The CDR3 runs to 12 residues. As DNA, the CDR3 is TGTGCCAGCAGCTTAGGAGGTTTCGGAGCTTTCTTT. Its protein is CASSLGGFGAFF.

The V and J genes are TRBV19 and TRBJ1-4, with D maybe TRBD1 (5 bases). This CDR3 has 14 amino acids. The V end lost 7 bases, the J end lost 7 bases, and 16 bases lay between the germline ends. Germline loops: CDR1 LNHDA, CDR2 SQIVND (reference sequence). CDR3 DNA: TGTGCCAGTACCCCGGGCGCGGGGGGTGAAAAACTGTTTTTT. Amino acid sequence: CASTPGAGGEKLFF.

Of note for this clonotype: A much larger clonotype is one base distant, so this may be a read error. The chain couples TRBV21-1 to TRBJ1-4; the table names TRBD1, a call not compared with the DNA. TRBV21-1 is annotated as a pseudogene. The CDR3 has 16 amino acids. The CDR3 here is CASSTSGHPSDEKLFF. DNA for the CDR3: TGTGCCAGCAGCACATCGGGACACCCCAGTGATGAAAAACTGTTTTTT.

The table lists this clonotype with a few counts. The conserved final phenylalanine or tryptophan is absent from the CDR3, which likely points to a read error. No DNA is shown, since the ends of the CDR3 on it are uncertain; the CDR3 is the one TCRdb lists. The chain links TRBV5-8 to TRBJ2-7; the table's D call, TRBD2, was not checked against the DNA. From germline, CDR1 is SGHTS and CDR2 YDEGEE. The length of the CDR3 is 9 amino acids, counting both ends. CDR3 residues: CASSVGTDS.

In its sample, this clonotype ranks as medium-sized. The chain couples TRBV6-5 to TRBJ2-7; D might be TRBD1 (6 bases). The CDR3 is made up of 14 amino acids. Between the trimmed V and J ends, which lost 6 bases and 9 bases, there was a span of 21 bases. The germline CDR1 and CDR2 sequences are MNHEY and SVGAGI. For the CDR3, the DNA is TGTGCCAGCAGGCCGACAGGAACTTCCCCCCGGCAGTACTTC. It yields the protein CASRPTGTSPRQYF.

This clonotype was found many times. This sequence joins TRBV14 and TRBJ2-5; D gene uncertain. The CDR3 extends over 13 amino acids. Deletions cut 4 bases from V and 4 bases from J, with 10 bases between. Germline CDR1 SGHDN, CDR2 FVKESK. CDR3 protein: CASSPRTRETQYF. CDR3 bases: TGTGCCAGCAGCCCTCGGACCCGAGAGACCCAGTACTTC.

This clonotype showed up many times. The V call is TRBV19, the J call TRBJ1-4, with unresolved D. The CDR3 totals 13 residues. Trimming took off 2 bases at V and 7 bases at J, with 8 bases between the two ends. The germline CDR1 and CDR2 sequences are LNHDA and SQIVND (reference sequence). CDR3 in DNA: TGTGCCAGTAGTATACCGGGAAGTGAAAAACTGTTTTTT. It is translated as CASSIPGSEKLFF.

Only a few counts were recorded for this clonotype. This chain uses TRBV20-1 with TRBJ2-7; 9 nucleotides match TRBD2. CDR1 is DFQATT, CDR2 SNEGSKA, per germline (reference sequence). The ends lost 0 bases at V and 2 bases at J; junction bases unmatched: 8. The length of the CDR3 is 16 residues. CDR3 coding DNA: TGCAGTGCTAGAGAGCAGGTGGCGGGAGGGCCCTACGAGCAGTACTTC. It codes for CSAREQVAGGPYEQYF.

This clonotype was seen only a few times. This chain connects TRBV7-9 to TRBJ1-5; the match to TRBD1 covers 9 bases. The length of the CDR3 is 18 residues. Germline V gives CDR1 SEHNR, CDR2 FQNEAQ (reference sequence). The V gene end was trimmed by 2 bases and the J gene end by 6 bases; junction bases not matched to a gene: 14. CDR3 protein: CASSLRVSGDRASQPQHF. For the CDR3, the DNA is TGTGCCAGCAGCTTAAGAGTTAGTGGGGACAGGGCTTCTCAGCCCCAGCATTTT. The whole variable domain, filled in from reference TRBV7-9 and TRBJ1-5, reads DTGVSQNPRHKITKRGQNVTFRCDPISEHNRLYWYRQTLGQGPEFLTYFQNEAQLEKSRLLSDRFSAERPKGSFSTLEIQRTEQGDSAMYLCASSLRVSGDRASQPQHFGDGTRLSIL.

The chain recombines TRBV6-4 with TRBJ2-2; no definite D call. The V and J ends lost 2 bases and 5 bases respectively, with 9 bases between them. Germline V lookup: CDR1 MRHNA, CDR2 SNTAGT. The CDR3 contains 14 residues. The CDR3 sequence is CASSDSLGTGELFF. CDR3 DNA sequence: TGTGCCAGCAGTGACAGTCTGGGGACCGGGGAGCTGTTTTTT.

This clonotype turned up a few times. This chain connects TRBV30 to TRBJ1-2; the match to TRBD1 covers 8 bases. The CDR3 length is 13 residues. V was clipped by 3 bases and J by 8 bases; unmatched bases: 8. Per germline, CDR1 GTSNPN and CDR2 SVGIG (reference sequence). The CDR3 region is CAWSQDRAGGYTF. As DNA, the CDR3 is TGTGCCTGGAGCCAGGACAGGGCAGGCGGCTACACCTTC. Drawing the rest from reference TRBV30 and TRBJ1-2, the complete variable domain is SQTIHQWPATLVQPVGSPLSLECTVEGTSNPNLYWYRQAAGRGLQLLFYSVGIGQISSEVPQNLSASRPQDRQFILSSKKLLLSDSGFYLCAWSQDRAGGYTFGSGTRLTVV.

V is TRBV10-1 and J is TRBJ2-7; D remains unclear. Trimming removed 6 bases from V and 3 bases from J, with 12 bases in between. The CDR3 runs 13 residues. The germline gives CDR1 WNHNN, CDR2 SYGVQD (reference sequence). In DNA, the CDR3 is TGCGCCAGCAGCCCCTCCGGCGACTACGAGCAGTACTTC. Protein product: CASSPSGDYEQYF.

This clonotype was recorded many times. This chain connects TRBV20-1 to TRBJ2-7; D may correspond to TRBD1 or TRBD2 (6 bases each). The CDR3 totals 15 residues. Trimming pared 7 bases from V and 1 base from J, leaving 20 bases between. The germline CDR1 and CDR2 sequences are DFQATT and SNEGSKA (reference sequence). CDR3 residues: CSVQSWGAGSYEQYF. As DNA, the CDR3 is TGCAGTGTCCAGAGCTGGGGGGCAGGTTCCTACGAGCAGTACTTC.

This clonotype has ten or more counts. J is TRBJ1-3 and V is TRBV7-6; perhaps TRBD1 as D (6 bases). The V gene lost 5 bases and the J gene lost 0 bases, with 11 bases spanning the gap. The CDR3 is 15 residues long. The germline CDR1 and CDR2 sequences are SGHVS and FNYEAQ. In DNA, the CDR3 is TGTGCCAGCAGCCTAACAGGGTCCTCTGGAAACACCATATATTTT. It codes for CASSLTGSSGNTIYF.

This chain joins TRBV29-1 and TRBJ2-5, with D tentatively TRBD1 (6 bases). Germline CDR1 and CDR2: SQVTM and ANQGSEA. With 3 bases removed from V and 2 bases from J, the gap between germline ends came to 16 bases. CDR3 length: 15 amino acids. The CDR3 DNA is TGCAGCGTTGAGTCGGCCAGGGGTATGCAAGAGACCCAGTACTTC. Protein sequence: CSVESARGMQETQYF.

The rearrangement uses TRBV3-1 and TRBJ2-7; D might be TRBD1 (5 bases). CDR3 length equals 15 residues. Germline-derived CDR1 and CDR2 are LGHDT and YNNKEL (reference sequence). Trimming took 0 bases from V and 0 from J, leaving 9 bases between them. The DNA of the CDR3 is TGTGCCAGCAGCCAAGATAAGGGGTACTCCTACGAGCAGTACTTC. Amino acid sequence: CASSQDKGYSYEQYF.

CDR3 protein: CSVELQTFDNEQFF. In DNA form, the CDR3 reads TGCAGCGTTGAGCTTCAAACTTTCGACAATGAGCAGTTCTTC. This chain joins TRBV29-1 and TRBJ2-1; D is unclear. The germline V gene has CDR1 SQVTM and CDR2 ANQGSEA. The V gene lost 3 bases and the J gene lost 5 bases, with 14 bases spanning the gap. The CDR3 length is 14 residues.